Described below is a single T cell receptor (beta chain) sequence and its context. These data are taken from a study of blood T cell repertoires in COVID-19. Trimming took off 2 bases at V and 6 bases at J, with 14 bases between the two ends. The germline V gene encodes CDR1 SNHLY and CDR2 FYNNEI. The CDR3 is 15 residues long. Measured with immunoSEQ multiplex PCR; TCRdb has only the in-frame clones, and not every one. Among around 40,000 clones listed, around three quarters were seen once. This sequence joins TRBV2 and TRBJ2-1, with D unclear. The clonotype was recovered from a woman aged 80 or over with acute or convalescent COVID-19. Material for sequencing was peripheral blood. CDR3: CASSETVGRGNEQFF. CDR3 bases: TGTGCCAGCAGTGAAACCGTGGGTCGCGGCAATGAGCAGTTCTTC.